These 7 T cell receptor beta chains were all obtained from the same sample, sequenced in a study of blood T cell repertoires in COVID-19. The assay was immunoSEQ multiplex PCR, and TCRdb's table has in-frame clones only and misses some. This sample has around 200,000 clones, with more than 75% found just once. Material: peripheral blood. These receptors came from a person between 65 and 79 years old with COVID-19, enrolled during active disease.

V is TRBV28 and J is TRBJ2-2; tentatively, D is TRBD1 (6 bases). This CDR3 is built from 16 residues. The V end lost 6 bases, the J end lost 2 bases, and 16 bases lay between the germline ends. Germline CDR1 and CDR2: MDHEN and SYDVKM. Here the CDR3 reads CASRLDGGYNTGELFF. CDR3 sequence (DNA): TGTGCCAGCAGACTAGATGGGGGCTACAACACCGGGGAGCTGTTTTTT.

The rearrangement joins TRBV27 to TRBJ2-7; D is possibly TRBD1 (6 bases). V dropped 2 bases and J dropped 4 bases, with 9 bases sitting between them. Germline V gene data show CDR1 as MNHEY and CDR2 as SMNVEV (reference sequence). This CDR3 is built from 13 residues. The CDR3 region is CASSLNRVYEQYF. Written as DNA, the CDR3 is TGTGCCAGCAGTTTAAACAGGGTATACGAGCAGTACTTC.

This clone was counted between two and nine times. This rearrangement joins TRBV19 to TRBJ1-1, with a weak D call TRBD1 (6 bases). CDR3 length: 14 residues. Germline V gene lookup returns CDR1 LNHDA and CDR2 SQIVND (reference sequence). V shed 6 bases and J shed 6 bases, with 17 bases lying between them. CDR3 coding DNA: TGTGCCAGTAGACAGGGACAAGTTGTATCTGAAGCTTTCTTT. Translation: CASRQGQVVSEAFF.

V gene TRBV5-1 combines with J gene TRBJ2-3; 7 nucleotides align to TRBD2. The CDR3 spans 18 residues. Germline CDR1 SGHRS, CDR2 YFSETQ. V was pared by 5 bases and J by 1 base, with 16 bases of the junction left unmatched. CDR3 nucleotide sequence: TGCGCCAGCAGGAAAGGAGGTCTAGCGGAAAGGGGCACAGATACGCAGTATTTT. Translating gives CASRKGGLAERGTDTQYF.

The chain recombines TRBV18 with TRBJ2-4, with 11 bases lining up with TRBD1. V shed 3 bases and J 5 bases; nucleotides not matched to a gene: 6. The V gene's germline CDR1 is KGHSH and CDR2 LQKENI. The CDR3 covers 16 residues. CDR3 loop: CASSPRDRGTQNIQYF. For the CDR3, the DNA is TGTGCCAGCTCACCTCGGGACAGGGGGACGCAAAACATTCAGTACTTC.

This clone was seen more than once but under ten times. The CDR3, as DNA: TGTGCCAGCAGCGCCCGCCTGGGGCAACGGGAGACCCAGTACTTC. Amino acids: CASSARLGQRETQYF. The chain combines TRBV7-9 with TRBJ2-5; possible D gene TRBD1, 5 bases. Between the trimmed V and J ends, which lost 5 bases and 5 bases, there was a span of 18 bases. Germline CDR1 SEHNR, CDR2 FQNEAQ (reference sequence). CDR3 size: 15 residues.

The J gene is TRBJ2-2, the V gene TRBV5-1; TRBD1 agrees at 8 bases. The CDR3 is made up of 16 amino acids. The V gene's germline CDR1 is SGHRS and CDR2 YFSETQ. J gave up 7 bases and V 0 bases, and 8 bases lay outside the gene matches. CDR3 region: CASSLDTRGRVGELFF. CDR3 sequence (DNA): TGCGCCAGCAGCTTGGACACCAGGGGGCGCGTCGGGGAGCTGTTTTTT.